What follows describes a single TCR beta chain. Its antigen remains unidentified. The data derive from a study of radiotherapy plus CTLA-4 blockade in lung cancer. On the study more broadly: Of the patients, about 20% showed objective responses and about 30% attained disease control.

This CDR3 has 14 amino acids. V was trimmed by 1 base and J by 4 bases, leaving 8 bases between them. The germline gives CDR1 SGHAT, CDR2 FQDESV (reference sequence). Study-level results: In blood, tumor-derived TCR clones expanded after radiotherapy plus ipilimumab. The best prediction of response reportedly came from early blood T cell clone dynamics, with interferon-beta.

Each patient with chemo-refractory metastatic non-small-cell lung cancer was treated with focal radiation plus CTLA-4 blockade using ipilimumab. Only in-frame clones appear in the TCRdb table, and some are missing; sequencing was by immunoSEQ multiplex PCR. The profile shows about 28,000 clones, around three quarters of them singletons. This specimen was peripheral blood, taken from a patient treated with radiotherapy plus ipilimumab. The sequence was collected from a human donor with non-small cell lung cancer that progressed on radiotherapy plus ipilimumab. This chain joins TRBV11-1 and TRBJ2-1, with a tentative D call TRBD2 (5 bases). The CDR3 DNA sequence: TGTGCCAGCAGCTTAGAACGAGGGTACAATGAGCAGTTCTTC. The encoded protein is CASSLERGYNEQFF. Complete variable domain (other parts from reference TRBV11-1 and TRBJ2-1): EAEVAQSPRYKITEKSQAVAFWCDPISGHATLYWYRQILGQGPELLVQFQDESVVDDSQLPKDRFSAERLKGVDSTLKIQPAELGDSAMYLCASSLERGYNEQFFGPGTRLTVL.